The clone carrying this T cell receptor beta chain was seen once. V was shortened by 0 bases and J by 2 bases, with 9 bases between the two germline ends. Per germline, CDR1 SGHNT and CDR2 YYREEE (reference sequence). The CDR3 runs 15 residues. The data stem from a study of blood T cell repertoires in COVID-19. Study as a whole: Donors in the United States, Italy and Spain gave samples during acute or convalescent COVID-19. PBMCs, B-cell-depleted T cells, or T cells were the source of the cDNA or gDNA that made up the material.

In the authors' methods: Researchers report that nucleated cell counts were estimated from reference gene primer amplification. The assay was immunoSEQ multiplex PCR, and TCRdb's table has in-frame clones only and misses some. The V and J calls and clone size come from that table; D and trimming were worked out from the DNA. In the table there are under 75,000 clones, around 82% of which are singletons. The chain joins TRBV5-4 to TRBJ2-1; D is undetermined. This sequence originates from a human donor in a cohort sampled during active COVID-19. What was sequenced was peripheral blood. DNA for the CDR3: TGTGCCAGCAGCTTGGCGTCAGGCCCCTACAATGAGCAGTTCTTC. Translated, it gives CASSLASGPYNEQFF. Using reference TRBV5-4 and TRBJ2-1 for the parts outside the CDR3, the full variable domain is ETGVTQSPTHLIKTRGQQVTLRCSSQSGHNTVSWYQQALGQGPQFIFQYYREEENGRGNFPPRFSGLQFPNYSSELNVNALELDDSALYLCASSLASGPYNEQFFGPGTRLTVL.